This T cell receptor (beta chain) was recovered during a study of Graves' ophthalmopathy and Graves' hyperthyroidism. Broader study findings: Ophthalmopathy was separated from stable hyperthyroidism by a 13-signature model with 87.88% sensitivity and around 81% specificity. Sensitivity of 55% to 71% and specificity of approximately 73% were achieved by the model that predicted ophthalmopathy progression.

The authors amplified TCR beta CDR3 regions, and they did so from RNA transcripts for repertoire sequencing. Following a first-round RT-PCR that used HTBI primers, a second-round multiplex PCR was carried out. TCRdb analysed the multiplex PCR reads with MiXCR anew, one entry per CDR3 protein. This table has roughly 1.1 million distinct CDR3 sequences, about two fifths appearing once. J was trimmed by 2 bases and V by 6 bases; bases with no gene match: 9. CDR3 length: 14 residues. Germline-derived CDR1 and CDR2 are SQVTM and ANQGSEA. This clonotype was counted at least ten times. Its cognate antigen is unknown.

The V gene is TRBV29-1, the J gene TRBJ2-5, with 7 bases matching TRBD1. Sequenced material: peripheral blood or thyroid tissue (not recorded which). The clonotype originates from an adult man with Graves' hyperthyroidism. CDR3 coding DNA: TGCAGCGTCTACTGGGACAGAACACAAGAGACCCAGTACTTC. Protein sequence: CSVYWDRTQETQYF. The full variable domain, with the rest looked up from reference TRBV29-1 and TRBJ2-5, is SAVISQKPSRDICQRGTSLTIQCQVDSQVTMMFWYRQQPGQSLTLIATANQGSEATYESGFVIDKFPISRPNLTFSTLTVSNMSPEDSSIYLCSVYWDRTQETQYFGPGTRLLVL.